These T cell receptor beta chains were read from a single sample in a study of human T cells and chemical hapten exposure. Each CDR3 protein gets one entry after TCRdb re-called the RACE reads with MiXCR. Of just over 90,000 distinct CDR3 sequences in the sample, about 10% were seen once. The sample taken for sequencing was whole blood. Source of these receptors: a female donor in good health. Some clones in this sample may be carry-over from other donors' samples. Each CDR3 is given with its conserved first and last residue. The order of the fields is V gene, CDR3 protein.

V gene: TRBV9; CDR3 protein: CASSVGQGSSYTF
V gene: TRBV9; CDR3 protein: CASSARQQGTNEQYF
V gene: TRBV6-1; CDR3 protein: CASSELLAGGTDTQYF
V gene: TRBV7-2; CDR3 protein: CASSPTIYEQYF
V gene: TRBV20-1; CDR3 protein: CSARGFLTDTQYF
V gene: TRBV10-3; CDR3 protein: CAISVANQETQYF
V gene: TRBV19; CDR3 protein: CASSMRGYGNQPQHF
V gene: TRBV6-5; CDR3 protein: CASSGTLGTGELFF
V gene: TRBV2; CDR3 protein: CATSRLDRGEAFF
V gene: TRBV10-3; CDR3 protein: CVISESLGRMNTEAFF
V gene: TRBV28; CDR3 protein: CASSLGSLTLQYF
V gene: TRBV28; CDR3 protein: CASSLQGGYGEQYF
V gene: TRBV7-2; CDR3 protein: CASTHLSPGVSGQYF
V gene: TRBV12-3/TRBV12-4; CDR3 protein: CASTRSQRTDTQYF
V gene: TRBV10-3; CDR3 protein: CAISTGPSYEQYF
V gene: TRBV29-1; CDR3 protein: CSVAPDRIDEQYF
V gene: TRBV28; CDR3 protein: CASSLEGPSSEQYF
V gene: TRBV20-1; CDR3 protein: CSAPRGGDEAFF
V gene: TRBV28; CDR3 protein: CASSFSSRRNTGELFF
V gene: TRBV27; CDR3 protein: CASSRTGQLAKNIQYF
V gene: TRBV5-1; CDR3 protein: CASSPGTGVSPLHF
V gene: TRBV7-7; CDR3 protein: CASSLGADDRVYF
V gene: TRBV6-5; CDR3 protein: CASSKDKAAHEQFF
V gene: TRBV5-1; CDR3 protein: CASSSTGGSYEQYF
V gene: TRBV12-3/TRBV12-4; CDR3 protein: CASSLSGPSYEQYF
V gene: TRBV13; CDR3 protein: CASSLGDEGGNIQYF
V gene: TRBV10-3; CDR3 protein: CAISDRGTSANEQFF
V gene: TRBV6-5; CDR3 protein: CASRPSGTHEQYF